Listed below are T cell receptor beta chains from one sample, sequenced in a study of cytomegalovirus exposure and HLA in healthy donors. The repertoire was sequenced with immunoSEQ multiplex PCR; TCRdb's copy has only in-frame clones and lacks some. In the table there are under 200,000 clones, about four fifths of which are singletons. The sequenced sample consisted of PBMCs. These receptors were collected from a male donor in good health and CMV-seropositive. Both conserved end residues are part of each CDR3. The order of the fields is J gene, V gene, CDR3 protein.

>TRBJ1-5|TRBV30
CAWTQGTGSNQPQHF
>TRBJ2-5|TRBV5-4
CASSPPDRGPETQYF
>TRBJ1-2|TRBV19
CASSIDHGRGNGYTF
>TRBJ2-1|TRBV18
CASSVLAGGDNEQFF
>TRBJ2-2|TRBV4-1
CASSLVMRTGGGELFF
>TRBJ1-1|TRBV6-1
CASRRELNTEAFF
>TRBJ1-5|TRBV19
CASTGTGWNQPQHF
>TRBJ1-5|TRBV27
CASGQGFQPQHF
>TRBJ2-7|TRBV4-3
CASSQGGQGDHEQYF
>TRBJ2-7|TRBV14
CASSRLGGSLSYEQYF
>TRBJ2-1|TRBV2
CASSDLAGGNNEQFF
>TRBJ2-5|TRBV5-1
CASSQDRGSGETQYF
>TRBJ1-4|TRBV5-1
CASSVTGGGEKLFF
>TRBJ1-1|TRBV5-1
CASSSDRTQAFF
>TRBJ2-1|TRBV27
CASTPHPSYNEQFF
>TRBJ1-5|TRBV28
CASSPLGTDLNQPQHF
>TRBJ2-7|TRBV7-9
CASSLAGLAGNEQYF
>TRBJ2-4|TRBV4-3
CASSQDGRGTKNIQYF
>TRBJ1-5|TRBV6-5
CASSAQGIQPQHF
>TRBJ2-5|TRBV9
CASSGFRGIETQYF
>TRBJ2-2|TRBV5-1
CASSSGSGNTGELFF
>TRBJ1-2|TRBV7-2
CASSSGQGVMGYTF
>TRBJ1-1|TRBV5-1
CASSLAGQGHTEAFF
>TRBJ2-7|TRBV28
CASIDSLGTYEQYF
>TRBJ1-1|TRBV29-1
CSVADSEAFF
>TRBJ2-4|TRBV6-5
CASSRRGLGLNSQYF
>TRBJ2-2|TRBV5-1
CASSLVGAGANTGELFF